Listed here is a single T cell receptor (beta chain). The data derive from a study of blood T cell repertoires in COVID-19. Study details: Whether acute or convalescent, the COVID-19 samples came from the United States, Italy and Spain.

The germline V gene has CDR1 MDHEN and CDR2 SYDVKM. The length of the CDR3 is 15 residues. V lost 6 bases, J lost 3 bases, and 17 bases lay in between. Here immunoSEQ multiplex PCR was the method, and the copy in TCRdb shows in-frame clones only, minus some. Among fewer than 450,000 clones listed, less than 95% were seen once. This chain joins TRBV28 and TRBJ1-1; D is perhaps TRBD1 (5 bases). The sample was PBMCs or T cells enriched from blood (not recorded which). This receptor was identified in a man younger than 30 who had recovered from COVID-19. The CDR3 nucleotides are TGTGCCAGCAGCCCCGGTGGGGCAGCCCACACTGAAGCTTTCTTT. Translated: CASSPGGAAHTEAFF.